A selection of T cell receptor beta chains follows, all from one sample in a study of T cell responses to AZD1222 COVID-19 vaccine. Here immunoSEQ multiplex PCR was the method, and the copy in TCRdb shows in-frame clones only, minus some. The data contain some 170,000 clones, approximately 91% of them seen just once; the ten biggest clones take up approximately 1.6%. Sequencing was performed on peripheral blood, taken on day 0 of AZD1222 vaccination. The receptors stem from an adult in good health. CDR3s include the opening cysteine and the closing phenylalanine or tryptophan. Part of the rows lack a size; the others show once, few, many or a class for expanded clones.

abundance | v_gene | CDR3aa
- | TRBV20-1 | CSASVERINQPQHF
- | TRBV7-9 | CASRPWEETQYF
- | TRBV9 | CASSVATSGRGTDTQYF
- | TRBV4-2 | CASSRAEGTGISEQFF
- | TRBV30 | CAWIRPGGGPPPGANVLTF
- | TRBV29-1 | CSAIGNNEQFF
- | TRBV5-1 | CASSRTSGASSGANVLTF
few | TRBV19 | CASSTSPGVDTQYF
- | TRBV27 | CASSLFSSSNQPQHF
once | TRBV18 | CASSLNTGGVGTEAFF
- | TRBV27 | CASGTVSYNEQFF
- | TRBV5-6 | CASSLVREIGMYGYGYTF
- | TRBV5-1 | CASSLDNGNQPQHF
- | TRBV10-3 | CAISPGLLPSGIGNQPQHF
- | TRBV7-9 | CASSPTGTGRTDTQYF
- | TRBV19 | CASSIGGVSNQPQHF
- | TRBV5-4 | CASSLSGGSEKLFF
- | TRBV5-1 | CASIEGTNTGELFF
- | TRBV29-1 | CSVEAGGRKDTQYF
- | TRBV6-5 | CATRGPTEQYF
once | TRBV5-1 | CASSLTPNTEAFF
once | TRBV28 | CASRLLGQGFYGYTF
- | TRBV19 | CASKGGLAGARTDTQYF
- | TRBV6-5 | CASSSRGRADGYTF
- | TRBV5-1 | CASSLGAGGGRKGNIQYF
- | TRBV5-1 | CASSMGINTEAFF
- | TRBV7-9 | CASSSSLLGPTNEKLFF
- | TRBV10-1 | CAIKSRGNTEAFF
- | TRBV29-1 | CSAGLGTASGNTIYF
- | TRBV9 | CASSSPGRTYEQYF
- | TRBV19 | CASSIVGTYQETQYF
- | TRBV6-5 | CASSYSGTGRDEQFF
- | TRBV5-1 | CASSLASIGLAGGDTQYF
- | TRBV18 | CASSPGLAENTGELFF
- | TRBV28 | CASKVLHGVVTEAFF
- | TRBV7-9 | CASSLKLTPLPGANVLTF
- | TRBV5-1 | CASSLVGDASGNTIYF
- | TRBV4-2 | CASSQDPRGAGGQETQYF
- | TRBV3-1/TRBV3-2 | CASSQDFPLRSDEQYF
- | TRBV19 | CASGSRVTEAFF
- | TRBV15 | CATSSQRSYGYTF
- | TRBV9 | CASSVDAGFGNTIYF
- | TRBV28 | CASSRMGGALNTEAFF
- | TRBV28 | CASRGPGQGSGYTF
- | TRBV7-9 | CASSPVFSTEAFF
- | TRBV6-5 | CASSYSRTGPLNTIYF
- | TRBV10-3 | CAISEPRGSFYGYTF
- | TRBV19 | CASSIGQGRSGANVLTF